This T cell receptor (beta chain) was obtained from a study of OX40 agonist ivuxolimab in advanced cancers. Overall study: The patients received ivuxolimab by intravenous route every 2 weeks at 0.01 to 10 mg/kg. Three patients showed partial responses: one hepatocellular carcinoma and two cutaneous melanoma cases.

The CDR3 covers 13 residues. Trimming took off 1 base at V and 4 bases at J, with 10 bases between the two ends. Per the germline V gene, CDR1 is GTSNPN and CDR2 is SVGIG (reference sequence). Autoimmune disease history or systemic immunosuppression was exclusionary. The table came from immunoSEQ multiplex PCR; TCRdb's copy has only in-frame clones and leaves some out. The sample has 60,000 or so clones, 84% seen once. The chain combines TRBV30 with TRBJ1-1; no clear D. The source of this sequence is an adult with an advanced solid tumor such as melanoma, head and neck, liver or kidney cancer. Sequencing used CD4+ or CD8+ T cells sorted from blood, obtained in a trial of the OX40 agonist ivuxolimab. The CDR3 DNA reads TGTGCCTGGAGTGAAGAGGGTTTCACTGAAGCTTTCTTT. This codes for CAWSEEGFTEAFF.